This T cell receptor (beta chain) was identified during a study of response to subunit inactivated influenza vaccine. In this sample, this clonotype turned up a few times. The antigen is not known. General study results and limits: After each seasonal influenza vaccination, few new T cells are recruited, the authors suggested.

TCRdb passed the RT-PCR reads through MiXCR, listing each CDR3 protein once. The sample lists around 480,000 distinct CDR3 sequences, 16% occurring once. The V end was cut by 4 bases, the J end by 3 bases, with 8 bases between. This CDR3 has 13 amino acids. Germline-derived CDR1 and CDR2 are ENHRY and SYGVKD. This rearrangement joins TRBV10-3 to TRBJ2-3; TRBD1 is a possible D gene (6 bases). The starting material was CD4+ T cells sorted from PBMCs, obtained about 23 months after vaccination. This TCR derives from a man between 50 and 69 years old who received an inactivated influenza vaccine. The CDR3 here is CAISVQGTDTQYF. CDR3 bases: TGTGCCATCAGTGTCCAGGGGACAGATACGCAGTATTTT.